These 5 T cell receptor beta chains were sequenced from one sample in a study of OX40 agonist ivuxolimab in advanced cancers. Libraries were prepared by immunoSEQ multiplex PCR; TCRdb keeps only in-frame clonotypes and omits some of them. Among 84,000 or so clones listed, around four fifths were seen once. Source: CD4+ or CD8+ T cells sorted from blood, taken in a trial of the OX40 agonist ivuxolimab. The receptor set was obtained from an adult with an advanced solid tumor such as melanoma, head and neck, liver or kidney cancer.

The chain uses TRBV27 and TRBJ1-4, with 11 nucleotides matching TRBD1. In germline, CDR1 is MNHEY, CDR2 SMNVEV (reference sequence). J was trimmed by 6 bases and V by 4 bases; bases with no gene match: 1. The CDR3 consists of 14 residues. CDR3 DNA: TGTGCCAGCAGTTCGGACAGGGGGCATGAAAAACTGTTTTTT. Its protein is CASSSDRGHEKLFF.

This sequence joins TRBV15 and TRBJ2-5; D uncertain. The CDR3 has 13 amino acids. The ends were cut back, 0 bases at V and 3 bases at J, with 5 bases in the middle. Per germline, CDR1 LNHNV and CDR2 YYDKDF (reference sequence). CDR3 region: CATSRELKETQYF. The CDR3 DNA sequence: TGTGCCACCAGCAGAGAACTCAAAGAGACCCAGTACTTC.

This clone was seen once. The rearrangement links TRBV5-1 to TRBJ2-5; tentative D call: TRBD2 (6 bases). Germline lookup yields CDR1 SGHRS and CDR2 YFSETQ. The V end was cut by 4 bases, the J end by 5 bases, with 12 bases between. The CDR3 extends over 13 amino acids. The CDR3 DNA reads as TGCGCCAGCAGCGCGGCGGGGTGGGAGACCCAGTACTTC. Translation: CASSAAGWETQYF.

The chain is built from TRBV7-2 and TRBJ2-2, with TRBD1 matching 10 bases. CDR3 length: 15 amino acids. Germline CDR1 reads SGHTA; CDR2 reads FQGNSA. The V and J ends lost 5 bases and 7 bases, in that order; junction bases with no gene match: 7. The chain's CDR3 is CASSVRQGAGGELFF. CDR3 coding DNA: TGTGCCAGCAGCGTTAGACAGGGGGCTGGCGGGGAGCTGTTTTTT.

The rearrangement uses TRBV27 and TRBJ2-3, with 9 bases identical to TRBD2. Germline CDR1 reads MNHEY; CDR2 reads SMNVEV (reference sequence). The CDR3 is 17 residues long. V lost 1 base and J lost 2; bases outside the gene matches: 7. The CDR3 reads CASSLWGGGAFTDTQYF. CDR3 nucleotide sequence: TGTGCCAGCAGTTTATGGGGCGGGGGGGCGTTCACAGATACGCAGTATTTT.